What follows are 12 T cell receptor beta chains derived from one specimen sequenced in a study of blood T cell repertoires in COVID-19. The method was immunoSEQ multiplex PCR; TCRdb's version includes in-frame clones alone and lacks a portion of them. Seen here are over 200,000 clones, roughly nine tenths observed once, and the top ten hold under 2.5%. Specimen: peripheral blood. The receptors were sampled from a man aged 35 to 55 with active or convalescent COVID-19.

This chain links TRBV19 with TRBJ1-5; D remains unclear. Trimming left V 5 bases short and J 1 base short, with 18 bases between. This CDR3 is built from 17 residues. The germline CDR1 and CDR2 sequences are LNHDA and SQIVND (reference sequence). CDR3 in amino acids: CASSHHRGGLSNQPQHF. CDR3 in DNA: TGTGCCAGTAGTCACCACCGAGGAGGGCTCAGCAATCAGCCCCAGCATTTT.

This sequence joins TRBV19 and TRBJ2-3; D is unclear. The CDR3 covers 16 residues. Looked up from germline, CDR1 is LNHDA and CDR2 is SQIVND (reference sequence). Trimming removed 1 base at V and 4 bases at J, with 15 bases between. The CDR3 DNA reads as TGTGCCAGTAGTATAGGTCGTCGCGAGGTGGCAGATACGCAGTATTTT. Its translation: CASSIGRREVADTQYF.

In its sample, this clone was seen a few times. V gene TRBV2 combines with J gene TRBJ1-4; D is unclear. The CDR3 loop spans 15 amino acids. CDR1 and CDR2 (germline): SNHLY, FYNNEI. Trimming cost V 6 bases and J 0 bases, with 11 bases left between them. CDR3 region: CASSANTATNEKLFF. As DNA, the CDR3 is TGTGCCAGCAGCGCTAACACAGCAACTAATGAAAAACTGTTTTTT.

V gene TRBV19 combines with J gene TRBJ2-2; tentatively, D is TRBD2 (5 bases). This CDR3 comprises 13 residues. V was clipped by 10 bases and J by 3 bases, with 12 bases between them. Germline values: CDR1 LNHDA, CDR2 SQIVND (reference sequence). CDR3: CAILTGDTGELFF. The CDR3 DNA follows: TGTGCCATACTTACCGGGGACACCGGGGAGCTGTTTTTT.

To note about this clone: The sample has other DNA sequences that encode this CDR3 too. This chain links TRBV5-6 with TRBJ1-5; the D gene is possibly TRBD1 (5 bases). This CDR3 has 12 residues. Germline CDR1 and CDR2: SGHDT and YYEEEE. V was clipped by 3 bases and J by 12 bases, with 13 bases between them. The CDR3 DNA reads TGTGCCAGCAGCTCCTCAGGGAATAGCCAGCATTTT. Its translation: CASSSSGNSQHF.

This clone was seen just once. The rearrangement joins TRBV19 to TRBJ2-1; D remains unclear. Germline V gives CDR1 LNHDA, CDR2 SQIVND (reference sequence). This CDR3 is built from 14 residues. V shed 1 base and J shed 2 bases, with 6 bases lying between them. The CDR3 bases are TGTGCCAGTAGTATAGCGTCCCCCTACAATGAGCAGTTCTTC. This translates into CASSIASPYNEQFF.

Of note for this clone: The junction shows a germline mismatch at one end, possibly a read error. The genes are TRBV7-9 and TRBJ2-2; 7 bases match TRBD1. This CDR3 spans 14 amino acids. The germline V gene has CDR1 SEHNR and CDR2 FQNEAQ (reference sequence). CDR3 DNA: TGTGCCAGCAGCTCGACAGGGAACGCCGGGGAGCTGTTTTTT. It is translated as CASSSTGNAGELFF.

This sequence joins TRBV12-3 or TRBV12-4 and TRBJ2-1; maybe TRBD2 (5 bases). This CDR3 spans 12 amino acids. V was clipped by 3 bases and J by 7 bases, with 7 bases between them. As DNA, the CDR3 is TGTGCCAGCAGTTTTACTAGTAATGAGCAGTTCTTC. It translates to CASSFTSNEQFF.

V gene TRBV19 combines with J gene TRBJ2-3; 10 positions match TRBD2. The trim removed 3 bases at V and 3 bases at J, leaving 6 bases unmatched. This CDR3 has 16 amino acids. Germline V CDR1 and CDR2: LNHDA, SQIVND (reference sequence). Here the CDR3 reads CASSIRGLAQTDTQYF. The CDR3 DNA sequence: TGTGCCAGTAGTATCCGGGGACTAGCGCAGACAGATACGCAGTATTTT.

CDR3 protein: CASKTGGAGLGRTEAFF. DNA for the CDR3: TGTGCCAGCAAGACAGGGGGCGCGGGATTGGGTCGGACTGAAGCTTTCTTT. The chain uses TRBV3-1 (or the pseudogene TRBV3-2) and TRBJ1-1; TRBD1 matches 10 bases. The length of the CDR3 is 17 residues. With 7 bases clipped from V and 5 bases from J, the junction kept 16 bases outside the gene matches. CDR1 and CDR2 (germline): LGHDT, YNNKEL (reference sequence).

The chain recombines TRBV5-1 with TRBJ1-6; 8 bases map to TRBD1. The V gene's germline CDR1 is SGHRS and CDR2 YFSETQ. The CDR3 is made up of 15 amino acids. The junction had 7 bases not matched to a gene; V was cut back by 6 bases and J by 5 bases. In DNA form, the CDR3 reads TGCGCCAGCACCTGGGACAGGATGGATAATTCACCCCTCCACTTT. Amino acid sequence: CASTWDRMDNSPLHF.

J is TRBJ1-2 and V is TRBV27; 7 bases line up with TRBD1. Germline-derived CDR1 and CDR2 are MNHEY and SMNVEV (reference sequence). V lost 3 bases and J lost 4; bases outside the gene matches: 2. This CDR3 has 13 amino acids. CDR3 sequence: CASSLGTAYGYTF. CDR3 nucleotides: TGTGCCAGCAGTTTGGGGACAGCCTATGGCTACACCTTC.